This record looks at one T cell receptor (beta chain) sequence and its context. The antigen remains undetermined. The assay was immunoSEQ multiplex PCR, and TCRdb's table has in-frame clones only and misses some. Of 110,000 to 150,000 clones listed, 80% to 90% are singletons. The V and J ends lost 7 bases and 4 bases respectively, with 7 bases between them. This CDR3 region has 12 residues. CDR1 is WNHNN, CDR2 SYGVQD, per germline (reference sequence). The donors were members of the roughly 130-subject validation cohort (separate from the approximately 670-subject first cohort). This entry comes from a study of cytomegalovirus exposure and HLA in healthy donors. Study results and caveats: Across donors, most TCRs were seen rarely, yet some public ones were widespread.

The clonotype originates from a woman aged 25-40 years in good health and CMV-seronegative. This chain uses TRBV10-1 with TRBJ2-2, with unresolved D. Sequenced material: PBMCs. CDR3 sequence: CASTDFTGELFF. CDR3 coding DNA: TGCGCCAGCACAGATTTCACCGGGGAGCTGTTTTTT.